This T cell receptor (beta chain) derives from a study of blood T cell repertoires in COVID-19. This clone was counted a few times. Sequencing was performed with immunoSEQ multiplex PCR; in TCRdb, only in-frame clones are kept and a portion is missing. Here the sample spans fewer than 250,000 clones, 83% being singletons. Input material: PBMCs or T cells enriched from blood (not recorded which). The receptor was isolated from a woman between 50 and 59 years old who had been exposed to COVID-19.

Here the CDR3 DNA reads TGTGCCAGCAGCCAGGGACAGGGGGCTGGTGAAAAACTGTTTTTT. Amino acid sequence: CASSQGQGAGEKLFF. The J gene is TRBJ1-4, the V gene TRBV4-2; 12 bases agree with TRBD1. The length of the CDR3 is 15 residues. After removal of 3 bases from V and 7 bases from J, the junction contained 3 bases not matched to a gene. The germline V gene encodes CDR1 LGHNA and CDR2 YNFKEQ.